A selection of T cell receptor beta chains follows, all from one sample in a study of OX40 agonist ivuxolimab in advanced cancers. Clones were read by immunoSEQ multiplex PCR, and TCRdb kept only the in-frame ones, dropping some. The table lists about 90,000 clones, about 90% of them singletons. The starting material was CD4+ or CD8+ T cells sorted from blood, obtained in a trial of the OX40 agonist ivuxolimab. The source of these receptors is an adult with an advanced solid tumor such as melanoma, head and neck, liver or kidney cancer. CDR3s include the opening cysteine and the closing phenylalanine or tryptophan. The D gene is left open where the match is weak. Not all rows give a size; the values are once, few, many and, for expanded clones, a class.

d_gene | abundance | j_gene | v_gene | CDR3nt | CDR3aa
. | . | TRBJ1-3 | TRBV5-1 | TGCGCCAGCAGCCGAGGGTTTGATGGAAACACCATATATTTT | CASSRGFDGNTIYF
TRBD2 | once | TRBJ2-5 | TRBV13 | TGTGCCAGCAGCTCCCTAGCGGGAGAAGAGACCCAGTACTTC | CASSSLAGEETQYF
TRBD1 | . | TRBJ1-5 | TRBV30 | TGTGCCTGGAGTTTCAGGGGGCTTCAGCCCCAGCATTTT | CAWSFRGLQPQHF
. | once | TRBJ2-7 | TRBV27 | TGTGCCAGCAGTTTCTCACCGGCCTACGAGCAGTACTTC | CASSFSPAYEQYF
TRBD2 | . | TRBJ2-7 | TRBV5-4 | TGTGCCAGCGGGGATAGCGGGAGCGGCGAGCAGTACTTC | CASGDSGSGEQYF
. | . | TRBJ2-5 | TRBV28 | TGTGCCAGCAGTTTGGTCGAGGGCGGGTACGACGAAGGGACCCAGTACTTC | CASSLVEGGYDEGTQYF
. | . | TRBJ2-2 | TRBV18 | TGTGCCAGCTCACGGCAGACGAACACCGGGGAGCTGTTTTTT | CASSRQTNTGELFF
. | . | TRBJ2-2 | TRBV11-2 | TGTGCCAGCAGCTTAGGGGTTAACACCGGGGAGCTGTTTTTT | CASSLGVNTGELFF
TRBD2 | few | TRBJ2-3 | TRBV27 | TGTGCCAGCAGGAGGACTAGCTTTAAGCCAGATACGCAGTATTTT | CASRRTSFKPDTQYF
. | . | TRBJ2-3 | TRBV7-9 | TGTGCCAGCAGCTTATTGTTGGCGTCTTACTCGGATACGCAGTATTTT | CASSLLLASYSDTQYF
TRBD2 | . | TRBJ2-1 | TRBV19 | TGTGCCAGTAGTGCTAGCGGGAACAATGAGCAGTTCTTC | CASSASGNNEQFF
. | . | TRBJ2-7 | TRBV9 | TGTGCCAGCAGCCCCCGGGAGAAGGGGGTCTACGAGCAGTACTTC | CASSPREKGVYEQYF
TRBD1 | . | TRBJ2-5 | TRBV6-1 | TGTGCCAGCAGTTCTGACAGGGGGAAAGGGGAGACCCAGTACTTC | CASSSDRGKGETQYF
TRBD1 | once | TRBJ1-4 | TRBV30 | TGTGCCTGGTCAACCGGGACAGGGGGGAATGAAAAACTGTTTTTT | CAWSTGTGGNEKLFF
. | . | TRBJ2-7 | TRBV18 | TGTGCCAGCTCACCCACGGCTTTAACATCCTACGAGCAGTACTTC | CASSPTALTSYEQYF
. | once | TRBJ2-7 | TRBV27 | TGTGCCAGCAGTCCCCTTCAACAGGCGTACGAGCAGTACTTC | CASSPLQQAYEQYF
. | . | TRBJ2-2 | TRBV6-5 | TGTGCCAGCAGTTATGCGGCGGGACCCACCGGGGAGCTGTTTTTT | CASSYAAGPTGELFF